Listed here are 6 T cell receptor beta chains from one sample, sequenced in a study of T cells after yellow fever vaccination. TCRdb itself ran the 5' RACE reads through MiXCR, one entry per CDR3 protein. The sample gives about 310,000 distinct CDR3 sequences, around 3.9% of which show up once; around 24% is in the top ten. Sequenced here: PBMCs, sampled on the day of the yellow fever booster vaccination. These receptors were taken from a man younger than 35 who received the YFV17D yellow fever vaccine.

This clonotype was detected ten times or more. V usage is TRBV7-9 and J usage is TRBJ1-2; D unclear. Germline CDR1 reads SEHNR; CDR2 reads FQNEAQ (reference sequence). This CDR3 is 14 amino acids long. Trimming removed 6 bases from V and 2 bases from J, with 13 bases in between. The CDR3: CASSPDGKNYGYTF. The CDR3 DNA sequence: TGTGCCAGCAGTCCTGACGGGAAGAACTATGGCTACACCTTC.

This clonotype was counted only a few times. CDR3 DNA sequence: TGTGCCAGCAGCCTACCGTCAGGGGTGTCGGAGACCCAGTACTTC. Translation: CASSLPSGVSETQYF. The chain has TRBV12-3 or TRBV12-4 and TRBJ2-5; D possibly corresponds to TRBD1 (6 bases). V was cut by 6 bases and J by 5 bases, with 19 bases left in between. The length of the CDR3 is 15 residues.

This clonotype was seen repeatedly, ten times or more. This chain joins TRBV7-2 and TRBJ1-4, with a weak D call TRBD1 (6 bases). CDR3 length: 13 residues. The V end lost 2 bases, the J end lost 11 bases, and 12 bases lay between the germline ends. Per germline, CDR1 SGHTA and CDR2 FQGNSA. The CDR3 reads CASSLSRGRKLFF. CDR3 bases: TGTGCCAGCAGCTTATCCAGGGGAAGGAAACTGTTTTTT.

This clonotype was found many times. This rearrangement joins TRBV6-2 or TRBV6-3 to TRBJ2-7; tentative D call: TRBD2 (6 bases). CDR1 and CDR2 from the germline V gene are MNHEY and SVGEGT. This CDR3 region has 15 residues. Trimming removed 6 bases from V and 3 bases from J, with 18 bases in between. The CDR3 region has the DNA TGTGCCAGCAGCTTGGGACTGAATAGGGGCTACGAGCAGTACGTC. This sequence encodes CASSLGLNRGYEQYV.

Only a few counts were recorded for this clonotype. The rearrangement uses TRBV15 and TRBJ1-1; D is ambiguous. CDR1 and CDR2 (germline): LNHNV, YYDKDF (reference sequence). This CDR3 is built from 13 residues. The V gene lost 5 bases and the J gene lost 1 base, with 8 bases spanning the gap. This chain's CDR3 is CATSLQRNTEAFF. CDR3 in DNA: TGTGCCACCAGCCTTCAGAGGAACACTGAAGCTTTCTTT.

The table lists this clonotype with a few counts. The V call is TRBV7-9, the J call TRBJ2-1, with TRBD2 matching 10 bases. V lost 4 bases to trimming and J lost 6 bases; unmatched junction nucleotides: 6. The CDR3 runs to 15 residues. Germline CDR1 reads SEHNR; CDR2 reads FQNEAQ (reference sequence). The CDR3 coding sequence is TGTGCCAGCAGCTCCCTAGCGGGAGTTGGCAATGAGCAGTTCTTC. This codes for CASSSLAGVGNEQFF.